This T cell receptor (beta chain) was found in a study of T cells in Graves' hyperthyroidism and ophthalmopathy. Study results and limitations: Most thyroid clonotypes that were expanded above 0.001 also turned up in blood. For ophthalmopathy, model prediction preceded onset by a median roughly 6.3 months. By a 13 V-J model, ophthalmopathy was set apart from stable hyperthyroidism.

This clonotype has a handful of counts. What it binds is unknown. Germline-derived CDR1 and CDR2 are MGHDK and SYGVNS. V lost 8 bases and J lost 3; bases outside the gene matches: 12. The CDR3 extends over 15 amino acids. The TCR beta CDR3 regions underwent amplification using RNA transcripts as the source. RT-PCR in the first round (using the HTBI primer set) targeted the TCR CDR3. Each CDR3 protein gets one entry after TCRdb re-called the multiplex PCR reads with MiXCR. The sample lists approximately 870,000 distinct CDR3 sequences, 38% occurring once. V and J are TRBV25-1 and TRBJ2-7, with 8 bases identical to TRBD2. This TCR derives from a man in his late teens or twenties with Graves' hyperthyroidism. The sequenced sample consisted of blood. The CDR3 DNA sequence: TGTGCCAGCTCACTCGGGGGGGGGACCGACTACGAGCAGTACTTC. It encodes CASSLGGGTDYEQYF.